Below, one TCR delta chain is given with its context. No antigen is known for it. A far bigger clonotype differs at one base, so this is likely a read error. Germline V gene sequence: CDR1 GEAIGNYY, CDR2 EKD. CDR3 length: 19 amino acids. The entry originates in a study of gammadelta T cells in human blood. Broader study findings: Microbial exposure appeared to drive polyclonal γδ T cell expansion after birth.

TCRdb re-called the RT-PCR reads via CATT. The sample records about 300 delta-chain clones, 30% to 50% being singletons. The sequence was collected from a human donor. J is TRDJ3 and V is TRDV2; TRDD3 aligns across 9 bases. Assignment of the J gene here rests on matching the DNA to germline, because TCRdb gives none. The sequenced material came from Vgamma9Vdelta2 gamma-delta T cells from infant blood. CDR3 sequence (DNA): TGTGCCTGTGTCACCTGGGGGATGTCAAGCTCCTGGGACACCCGACAGATGTTTTTC. Translation: CACVTWGMSSSWDTRQMFF.